These T cell receptor beta chains were read from a single sample in a study of T cells after yellow fever vaccination. Each CDR3 protein gets one entry after TCRdb re-called the 5' RACE reads with MiXCR. The sample lists fewer than 350,000 distinct CDR3 sequences, roughly 3.5% occurring once. The sample consisted of PBMCs, taken on the day of the yellow fever booster vaccination. These TCRs come from a man aged 18 to 29 who received the YFV17D yellow fever vaccine. Each CDR3 is given without its conserved first and last residue. Size is stated for part of the rows, as once, few or many counts, or as a class when the clone is expanded.

j_call: TRBJ1-4; clone_size: many; v_call: TRBV27; cdr3_aa: ASSPVWATNEKLF
j_call: TRBJ1-4; clone_size: many; v_call: TRBV14; cdr3_aa: ASSQRGNEKLF
j_call: TRBJ2-1; clone_size: many; v_call: TRBV3-1; cdr3_aa: ASSQSSGNEQF
j_call: TRBJ2-3; clone_size: -; v_call: TRBV12-3/TRBV12-4; cdr3_aa: ASSSGHHTDTQY
j_call: TRBJ1-1; clone_size: many; v_call: TRBV5-1; cdr3_aa: ASNVGGAGDTEAF
j_call: TRBJ1-1; clone_size: few; v_call: TRBV5-1; cdr3_aa: ASRLDAGTGVGTEAF
j_call: TRBJ2-1; clone_size: few; v_call: TRBV5-4; cdr3_aa: ASKGGGPGYNEQF
j_call: TRBJ2-2; clone_size: many; v_call: TRBV12-3/TRBV12-4; cdr3_aa: ASRVGQVNTGELF
j_call: TRBJ2-3; clone_size: -; v_call: TRBV7-2; cdr3_aa: ASSSGTSGYTDTQY
j_call: TRBJ2-5; clone_size: many; v_call: TRBV10-3; cdr3_aa: AIKNPAGRQETQY
j_call: TRBJ2-7; clone_size: -; v_call: TRBV3-1; cdr3_aa: ASSSSVRGSYEQY
j_call: TRBJ1-1; clone_size: many; v_call: TRBV5-1; cdr3_aa: ASSLEGDAAF
j_call: TRBJ1-1; clone_size: many; v_call: TRBV24-1; cdr3_aa: AARQGPDTEAF
j_call: TRBJ2-5; clone_size: many; v_call: TRBV9; cdr3_aa: ASSVGASGGYQETQY
j_call: TRBJ1-3; clone_size: -; v_call: TRBV5-1; cdr3_aa: ASSQGQGNSPGNTIY
j_call: TRBJ2-3; clone_size: -; v_call: TRBV24-1; cdr3_aa: ATSDPALSTDTQY
j_call: TRBJ2-4; clone_size: many; v_call: TRBV7-6; cdr3_aa: ASSSGTGIQY
j_call: TRBJ1-1; clone_size: many; v_call: TRBV5-4; cdr3_aa: ASSLVGPLTEAF
j_call: TRBJ1-5; clone_size: few; v_call: TRBV7-2; cdr3_aa: ASSLVQAQPQH
j_call: TRBJ2-5; clone_size: -; v_call: TRBV2; cdr3_aa: ATGRGTEETQY
j_call: TRBJ2-1; clone_size: many; v_call: TRBV10-2; cdr3_aa: ASVSTGGGHEQF
j_call: TRBJ1-1; clone_size: -; v_call: TRBV3-1; cdr3_aa: ASSLENRGGTEAF
j_call: TRBJ2-5; clone_size: few; v_call: TRBV11-2; cdr3_aa: ASSLGVSQGTAQY
j_call: TRBJ1-3; clone_size: many; v_call: TRBV20-1; cdr3_aa: SARPRPSGNTIY
j_call: TRBJ2-1; clone_size: -; v_call: TRBV7-9; cdr3_aa: ASSFTGDSNEQF
j_call: TRBJ2-1; clone_size: few; v_call: TRBV5-6; cdr3_aa: ASSLGLAGSTNEQF
j_call: TRBJ2-5; clone_size: many; v_call: TRBV6-5; cdr3_aa: ASSLRKQETQY
j_call: TRBJ1-4; clone_size: many; v_call: TRBV4-3; cdr3_aa: ASSQGDRTNEKLF
j_call: TRBJ1-1; clone_size: many; v_call: TRBV20-1; cdr3_aa: SARGGYYTHTEAF
j_call: TRBJ2-3; clone_size: many; v_call: TRBV5-5; cdr3_aa: ASSLHGILTDTQY
j_call: TRBJ2-3; clone_size: few; v_call: TRBV9; cdr3_aa: ASSVYRTDTQY
j_call: TRBJ1-2; clone_size: -; v_call: TRBV20-1; cdr3_aa: SARNSAANYGYT
j_call: TRBJ1-1; clone_size: many; v_call: TRBV10-3; cdr3_aa: AISESPDRVNTEAF
j_call: TRBJ2-7; clone_size: many; v_call: TRBV7-9; cdr3_aa: ASRRQGAVYEQY
j_call: TRBJ1-5; clone_size: -; v_call: TRBV7-2; cdr3_aa: ASSFWTAINQPQH
j_call: TRBJ2-4; clone_size: many; v_call: TRBV7-9; cdr3_aa: ASSLENIQY
j_call: TRBJ2-2; clone_size: few; v_call: TRBV3-1; cdr3_aa: ASSQPPWGGEAGELF
j_call: TRBJ2-2; clone_size: many; v_call: TRBV4-1; cdr3_aa: ASSLLTGPNTGELF
j_call: TRBJ1-5; clone_size: many; v_call: TRBV20-1; cdr3_aa: SARDGLAGGYQPQH
j_call: TRBJ1-2; clone_size: many; v_call: TRBV20-1; cdr3_aa: SATSQGDYGYT
j_call: TRBJ2-1; clone_size: -; v_call: TRBV6-2/TRBV6-3; cdr3_aa: ASSSPLRGRSGEQF
j_call: TRBJ1-1; clone_size: few; v_call: TRBV6-5; cdr3_aa: ASSNLAGGREGTEAF
j_call: TRBJ1-5; clone_size: many; v_call: TRBV5-1; cdr3_aa: ASSFIGLRNQPQH
j_call: TRBJ2-7; clone_size: many; v_call: TRBV4-2; cdr3_aa: ASSQEYAPSLSYEQY
j_call: TRBJ2-4; clone_size: -; v_call: TRBV4-1; cdr3_aa: ASSQDNSIQY
j_call: TRBJ2-5; clone_size: many; v_call: TRBV6-1; cdr3_aa: ASSEDTRAGETQY